The entry below describes one TCR beta chain. This clone's antigen is unknown. Per-base qualities were not stored, and no clone one base away is much larger. CDR1 SGHDT and CDR2 YYEEEE were looked up in the germline V gene. The CDR3 runs 16 amino acids, cysteine and phenylalanine included. The entry retains the CDR3 DNA only, 48 bases that are in frame from base 1. Trimming removed 3 bases from V and 2 bases from J; the gene matches leave 4 bases unexplained. This entry belongs to a study of T cell changes during pregnancy in multiple sclerosis (dated by TCRdb to the late 2010s). The study in broad terms: In women with multiple sclerosis, the researchers looked at how the T cell repertoire shifted as pregnancy progressed.

The library relied on the immunoSEQ multiplex PCR assay. TCRdb re-hosts the immuneACCESS table, in-frame sequences only. Its copies lack some clones; in the studies checked, an unresolved V gene accounts for under half of them, and the cause for the rest is not known. The sample has tens of thousands of clones on record, over 80% of them singletons. Clones ranked in the top ten supply less than 3.5% of the sample. The receptor's source is a female donor in good health, enrolled as a control in a pregnancy study. This sequence uses TRBV5-6 and TRBJ2-3; 12 bases in the junction line up with TRBD2. The input for sequencing was peripheral blood, taken in the third trimester of pregnancy. The CDR3 region: CASSYRTSGITDTQYF. In nucleotide form, the sequence is TGTGCCAGCAGCTATAGGACTAGCGGGATCACAGATACGCAGTATTTT. The variable domain in full, with residues beyond the CDR3 obtained from the reference TRBV5-6 and TRBJ2-3 genes, is DAGVTQSPTHLIKTRGQQVTLRCSPKSGHDTVSWYQQALGQGPQFIFQYYEEEERQRGNFPDRFSGHQFPNYSSELNVNALLLGDSALYLCASSYRTSGITDTQYFGPGTRLTVL.